The clone carrying this T cell receptor beta chain was detected a few times. The antigen remains unidentified. The source of the sample is a study of identifying expanded T cells in peripheral blood. Repertoires were generated with immunoSEQ multiplex PCR, while TCRdb's copy carries only in-frame clones and drops some. The table records about 100,000 clones, 80% to 90% of them present only once. This CDR3 is 14 amino acids long. The germline CDR1 and CDR2 sequences are SGHAT and FQNNGV. The V gene lost 5 bases and the J gene lost 5 bases, with 15 bases spanning the gap. Findings and limits, study-wide: Approximately two-week clone count variance significantly increased as total template count grew. About 1.2 clones differed between technical replicates, versus around 15 and 18 over time.

This chain uses TRBV11-2 with TRBJ1-1; no reliable D call. The sequencing sample was made of blood. The receptor's source is a person aged 18 to 70 in good health. The CDR3 loop is CASSPEPQSTEAFF. The CDR3 coding sequence is TGTGCCAGCAGCCCAGAGCCACAATCGACTGAAGCTTTCTTT.